This TCR beta chain was sequenced in a study of prognosis after radiotherapy for stage I lung cancer. The authors drew roughly 5.7 milliliters of peripheral blood at each of two time points. Trimming shortened V by 0 bases and J by 5 bases, and 14 bases separated the two germline ends. Germline CDR1 MNHEY, CDR2 SVGAGI. There are 15 residues in the CDR3. From genomic DNA, two-round multiplex PCR was used to amplify TCR beta CDR3. The authors ran first-round PCR with primers specific to each TRBV and TRBJ gene. TCRdb processed the multiplex PCR reads anew with MiXCR; each CDR3 protein has one entry. The sample lists around 29,000 distinct CDR3 sequences, about 45% occurring once.

The sequence was obtained from a donor over 45 with non-small cell lung cancer. The source material was PBMCs, sampled before or after stereotactic body radiation therapy (not recorded which). V is TRBV6-5 and J is TRBJ2-7; maybe TRBD1 (7 bases). The CDR3 nucleotides read TGTGCCAGCAGTTACTCGACCAGGGGGGACAACGAGCAGTACTTC. Translated: CASSYSTRGDNEQYF.